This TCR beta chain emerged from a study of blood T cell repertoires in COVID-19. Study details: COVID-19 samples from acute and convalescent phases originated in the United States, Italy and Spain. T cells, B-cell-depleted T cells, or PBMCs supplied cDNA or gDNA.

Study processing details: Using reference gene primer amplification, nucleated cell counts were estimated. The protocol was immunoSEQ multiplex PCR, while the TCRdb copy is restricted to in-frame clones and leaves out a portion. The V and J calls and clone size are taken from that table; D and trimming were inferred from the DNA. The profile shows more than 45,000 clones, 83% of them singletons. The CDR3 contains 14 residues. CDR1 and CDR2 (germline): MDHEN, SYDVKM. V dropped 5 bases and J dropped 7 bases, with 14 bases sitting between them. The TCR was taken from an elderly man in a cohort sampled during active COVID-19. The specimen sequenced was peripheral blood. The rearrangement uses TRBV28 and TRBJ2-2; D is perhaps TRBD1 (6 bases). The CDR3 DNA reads TGTGCCAGCAGTGTACCACAGGGATTCGGGGAGCTGTTTTTT. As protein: CASSVPQGFGELFF.